This TCR beta chain was found in a study of shared clonotypes between healthy human individuals. Healthy and HIV-negative, the adult donors had no recent acute infections or vaccinations. Together with CD45RO+ cells, CCR7-negative CD45RA+ TemRA cells were included in CD8 memory. The authors loaded about 200 ng DNA, about 30,000 T cell genomes, into sorted-subset replicate PCRs. Data came from immunoSEQ multiplex PCR; TCRdb stores just in-frame clones and leaves some out. The repertoire has about 110,000 clones, around 68% of them found once; the top ten carry roughly 22%. This clone was detected a few times. The sequence derives from a woman aged 25-40 years in good health. Sequencing was carried out using memory CD8+ T cells sorted from blood. Subset: CD45RO+ cells pooled with CCR7-negative TemRA cells.

DNA of the CDR3: TGTGCCAGCTCACCACCATCTAGCGGGAGAAGCACCGGGGAGCTGTTTTTT. Translating gives CASSPPSSGRSTGELFF. The chain joins TRBV18 to TRBJ2-2; 10 bases agree with TRBD2. V shed 0 bases, J shed 4 bases, and the junction held 5 bases outside the gene matches. The CDR3 runs 17 residues. Per the germline V gene, CDR1 is KGHSH and CDR2 is LQKENI.